Below are 32 T cell receptor beta chains sequenced from a single sample in a study of blood T cell repertoires in COVID-19. Data came from immunoSEQ multiplex PCR; TCRdb stores just in-frame clones and leaves some out. The profile covers about 150,000 clones, with approximately 85% appearing a single time and roughly 0.6% taken by the ten largest. What was sequenced was peripheral blood. All receptors derive from a man in his 60s with COVID-19, enrolled during active disease.

This chain joins TRBV6-4 and TRBJ1-6; possibly TRBD1 for D (5 bases). The germline CDR1 and CDR2 sequences are MRHNA and SNTAGT. The CDR3 has 13 residues. V was shortened by 7 bases and J by 7 bases, with 11 bases between the two germline ends. CDR3 loop: CASKAGPNSPLHF. As DNA, the CDR3 is TGTGCCAGCAAAGCGGGGCCCAATTCACCCCTCCACTTT.

This clone has a handful of counts. Here the CDR3 reads CATSEPGLVVGSYNEQFF. CDR3 bases: TGTGCCACCAGTGAACCGGGACTAGTTGTGGGCTCCTACAATGAGCAGTTCTTC. The V gene is TRBV24-1, the J gene TRBJ2-1; 8 bases agree with TRBD2. The CDR3 covers 18 residues. The trim removed 4 bases at V and 0 bases at J, leaving 10 bases unmatched. Germline lookup yields CDR1 KGHDR and CDR2 SFDVKD.

The count of this clone is one. The chain has TRBV5-4 and TRBJ2-7, with 8 bases matching TRBD2. CDR3 length: 15 amino acids. Germline-derived CDR1 and CDR2 are SGHNT and YYREEE (reference sequence). V lost 4 bases, J lost 0 bases, and 6 bases stayed unmatched. CDR3 coding DNA: TGTGCCAGCAGCGACCTTGCGGGGGGCTCCTACGAGCAGTACTTC. It yields the protein CASSDLAGGSYEQYF. The variable domain in full, completed from reference TRBV5-4 and TRBJ2-7, reads ETGVTQSPTHLIKTRGQQVTLRCSSQSGHNTVSWYQQALGQGPQFIFQYYREEENGRGNFPPRFSGLQFPNYSSELNVNALELDDSALYLCASSDLAGGSYEQYFGPGTRLTVT.

The chain links TRBV6-6 to TRBJ2-3, with 10 positions matching TRBD1. CDR1 and CDR2 (germline): MNHNY, SVGAGI (reference sequence). The CDR3 sequence is 15 residues long. V was clipped by 4 bases and J by 5 bases; unmatched bases: 6. CDR3 bases: TGTGCCAGCAGTTCTTGGACAGGGGGGATAGATACGCAGTATTTT. Translation gives CASSSWTGGIDTQYF.

This rearrangement joins TRBV23-1 to TRBJ1-1, with D unclear. TRBV23-1 is classed as an ORF, of uncertain function. The germline V and J ends were trimmed by 5 bases and 1 base, with 8 bases remaining between them. The CDR3 is 13 residues long. The CDR3 DNA follows: TGCGCCAGCAGTGAAATTAGGAACACTGAAGCTTTCTTT. This translates into CASSEIRNTEAFF.

The chain employs TRBV7-3 and TRBJ2-2; D is possibly TRBD2 (5 bases). There are 13 residues in the CDR3. Germline-derived CDR1 and CDR2 are SGHTA and FQGTGA. With 4 bases removed from V and 5 bases from J, the gap between germline ends came to 8 bases. CDR3 protein: CASSSGLTGELFF. CDR3 nucleotide sequence: TGTGCCAGCAGCTCAGGACTGACCGGGGAGCTGTTTTTT.

This clone was counted between two and nine times. The chain joins TRBV6-5 to TRBJ1-1, with 7 bases identical to TRBD1. CDR1 is MNHEY and CDR2 is SVGAGI in the germline V gene. This CDR3 comprises 15 residues. V lost 2 bases to trimming and J lost 0 bases; unmatched junction nucleotides: 3. Written as DNA, the CDR3 is TGTGCCAGCAGTTACCGGGGGACAGTGAACACTGAAGCTTTCTTT. Encoded protein: CASSYRGTVNTEAFF.

The CDR3 sequence is CASSPGQGIPYEQYF. DNA of the CDR3: TGTGCCAGCAGTCCGGGACAGGGGATACCATACGAGCAGTACTTC. V gene TRBV5-6 combines with J gene TRBJ2-7, with 10 bases matching TRBD1. Germline values: CDR1 SGHDT, CDR2 YYEEEE. J was trimmed by 4 bases and V by 5 bases; bases with no gene match: 9. The CDR3 loop spans 15 amino acids.

This chain uses TRBV7-2 with TRBJ2-7; tentatively, D is TRBD1 (6 bases). CDR3 length equals 15 residues. V lost 1 base and J lost 4, with 14 bases in between. Germline values: CDR1 SGHTA, CDR2 FQGNSA. CDR3 in DNA: TGTGCCAGCAGCTTAGAACAGGGCAGGAATTACGAGCAGTACTTC. This gives the protein CASSLEQGRNYEQYF. Variable domain in full (rest from reference TRBV7-2 and TRBJ2-7): GAGVSQSPSNKVTEKGKDVELRCDPISGHTALYWYRQSLGQGLEFLIYFQGNSAPDKSGLPSDRFSAERTGGSVSTLTIQRTQQEDSAVYLCASSLEQGRNYEQYFGPGTRLTVT.

The chain employs TRBV2 and TRBJ1-5; D gene uncertain. The germline V gene encodes CDR1 SNHLY and CDR2 FYNNEI. V lost 6 bases and J 6 bases, leaving 15 bases between the germline ends. The CDR3 length is 14 residues. CDR3 loop: CASRDGDPGQPQHF. CDR3 bases: TGTGCCAGCAGGGACGGGGATCCCGGTCAGCCCCAGCATTTT.

V is TRBV30 and J is TRBJ2-7; 9 nucleotides line up with TRBD1. The V segment lost 5 bases and the J segment 7 bases; nucleotides outside the gene matches: 9. The CDR3 spans 13 residues. CDR1 GTSNPN and CDR2 SVGIG come from the germline V gene (reference sequence). CDR3 DNA: TGTGCCTGGCTCCCGGGACAGGGAGGGGAGCAGTACTTC. This sequence encodes CAWLPGQGGEQYF.

The chain has TRBV4-1 and TRBJ2-7; tentative D call: TRBD1 (6 bases). V was pared by 3 bases and J by 5 bases, with 26 bases between. CDR1 is MGHRA, CDR2 YSYEKL, per germline. The CDR3 is 18 amino acids. DNA of the CDR3: TGCGCCAGCAGCCAGGAAAGAGCCCCCGGGACACTGAACCACGAGCAGTACTTC. It yields the protein CASSQERAPGTLNHEQYF.

The V and J genes are TRBV10-3 and TRBJ1-4, with a possible D match to TRBD1 (5 bases). V dropped 3 bases and J dropped 7 bases, with 12 bases sitting between them. The CDR3 is made up of 14 amino acids. CDR1 and CDR2 (germline): ENHRY, SYGVKD. The CDR3 here is CAISDTGRGEKLFF. The CDR3 DNA is TGTGCCATCAGTGATACCGGGAGGGGTGAAAAACTGTTTTTT.

The rearrangement uses TRBV11-3 and TRBJ1-1; a weak D match, TRBD1 (6 bases). CDR3 size: 17 residues. The germline CDR1 and CDR2 sequences are SGHNT and YENEEA. The germline V and J ends were trimmed by 4 bases and 1 base, with 19 bases remaining between them. The CDR3 bases are TGTGCCAGCAGCTCCCCCCGCCGGGACACATGGAACACTGAAGCTTTCTTT. Translating gives CASSSPRRDTWNTEAFF.

V gene TRBV18 combines with J gene TRBJ2-1; perhaps TRBD1 as D (6 bases). Trimming took off 3 bases at V and 2 bases at J, with 14 bases between the two ends. The CDR3 covers 16 residues. CDR1 is KGHSH and CDR2 is LQKENI in the germline V gene. CDR3 DNA sequence: TGTGCCAGCTCACCTACAGGGCCGAGCGCCTACAATGAGCAGTTCTTC. Translated: CASSPTGPSAYNEQFF.

The chain has TRBV19 and TRBJ2-3; D ambiguous. The CDR3 length is 14 residues. Germline V lookup: CDR1 LNHDA, CDR2 SQIVND (reference sequence). V dropped 4 bases and J dropped 5 bases, with 13 bases sitting between them. CDR3 region: CASSNDRWLDTQYF. CDR3 bases: TGTGCCAGTAGTAACGATCGATGGCTAGATACGCAGTATTTT. The entire variable domain, with the rest obtained from reference TRBV19 and TRBJ2-3, is as follows: DGGITQSPKYLFRKEGQNVTLSCEQNLNHDAMYWYRQDPGQGLRLIYYSQIVNDFQKGDIAEGYSVSREKKESFPLTVTSAQKNPTAFYLCASSNDRWLDTQYFGPGTRLTVL.

This clone was seen once. CDR3 sequence reads: CASSPGNREGYEQYF. The CDR3 DNA follows: TGTGCCAGCTCACCAGGCAACAGGGAAGGGTACGAGCAGTACTTC. The chain is built from TRBV18 and TRBJ2-7, with D possibly being TRBD1 (6 bases). In germline, CDR1 is KGHSH, CDR2 LQKENI. The CDR3 loop spans 15 amino acids. Trimming removed 2 bases at V and 4 bases at J, with 15 bases between.

The CDR3 sequence is CASSQRSYNSPLHF. The CDR3 region has the DNA TGCGCCAGCAGCCAGCGTTCCTATAATTCACCCCTCCACTTT. The chain recombines TRBV4-1 with TRBJ1-6; D gene unclear. Germline V gene sequence: CDR1 MGHRA, CDR2 YSYEKL. The length of the CDR3 is 14 residues. V dropped 3 bases and J dropped 1 base, with 4 bases sitting between them.

The chain combines TRBV6-6 with TRBJ1-6, with a weak D call TRBD1 (5 bases). Germline-derived CDR1 and CDR2 are MNHNY and SVGAGI (reference sequence). Trimming left V 4 bases short and J 7 bases short, with 8 bases between. The CDR3 spans 13 residues. The CDR3 DNA sequence: TGTGCCAGCAGTTCCGGGGGGAATTCACCCCTCCACTTT. Protein product: CASSSGGNSPLHF.

V is TRBV2 and J is TRBJ2-4, with TRBD2 matching over 9 bases. From germline, CDR1 is SNHLY and CDR2 FYNNEI. V dropped 6 bases and J dropped 10; count of bases not matched to a gene: 16. The CDR3 runs to 16 residues. This chain's CDR3 is CASRVSLGAGGDIQYF. The CDR3 nucleotides read TGTGCCAGCAGAGTCTCCCTGGGGGCGGGGGGGGATATTCAGTACTTC. Supplemented by reference TRBV2 and TRBJ2-4, the full variable domain reads EPEVTQTPSHQVTQMGQEVILRCVPISNHLYFYWYRQILGQKVEFLVSFYNNEISEKSEIFDDQFSVERPDGSNFTLKIRSTKLEDSAMYFCASRVSLGAGGDIQYFGAGTRLSVL.

Notes on this clone: One end of the junction varies from germline; a read error may be responsible. The CDR3 nucleotides read TGTGCCAGCAGCGGAGGGACAGCCGATTTTTTCCTCTTC. Translation gives CASSGGTADFFLF. J is TRBJ1-2 and V is TRBV12-3 or TRBV12-4; 7 bases are a match to TRBD1. CDR3 length equals 13 residues.

The chain links TRBV7-3 to TRBJ1-2; D ambiguous. Germline CDR1 and CDR2: SGHTA and FQGTGA. This CDR3 region has 15 residues. Trimming stripped 0 bases from V and 4 bases from J, with 12 bases between. The CDR3 region has the DNA TGTGCCAGCAGCTTAACTTCCACGGGTACCTATGGCTACACCTTC. It translates to CASSLTSTGTYGYTF.

CDR3 region: CASSWGQGWGDTEAFF. The CDR3 region has the DNA TGTGCCAGCAGTTGGGGACAGGGGTGGGGCGACACTGAAGCTTTCTTT. V is TRBV5-6 and J is TRBJ1-1; 10 positions match TRBD1. V was clipped by 5 bases and J by 3 bases; unmatched bases: 10. The CDR3 length is 16 residues. The germline gives CDR1 SGHDT, CDR2 YYEEEE.

V usage is TRBV9 and J usage is TRBJ2-1, with 15 bases fitting TRBD2. CDR3 length equals 17 residues. Unmatched junction bases numbered 9, after V lost 4 bases and J lost 7 bases. Looked up from germline, CDR1 is SGDLS and CDR2 is YYNGEE. CDR3: CASSPGLAGGPRNEQFF. CDR3 nucleotides: TGTGCCAGCAGCCCTGGACTAGCGGGAGGGCCGAGGAATGAGCAGTTCTTC.

The chain carries TRBV27 and TRBJ1-2; 7 bases agree with TRBD1. The CDR3 is 14 residues long. Germline CDR1 and CDR2: MNHEY and SMNVEV (reference sequence). V shed 6 bases, J shed 0 bases, and the junction held 4 bases outside the gene matches. CDR3 DNA sequence: TGTGCCAGCAGCGGCAGGGGGACTAACTATGGCTACACCTTC. As protein: CASSGRGTNYGYTF.

The chain carries TRBV30 and TRBJ2-3; 10 nucleotides agree with TRBD2. V shed 3 bases, J shed 0 bases, and the junction held 18 bases outside the gene matches. This CDR3 region has 20 residues. From germline, CDR1 is GTSNPN and CDR2 SVGIG (reference sequence). The CDR3 sequence: CAWSRLRTSGIITSTDTQYF. The CDR3, as DNA: TGTGCCTGGAGCCGACTACGGACTAGCGGAATTATCACTAGCACAGATACGCAGTATTTT.

The CDR3 spells CASSDGTLGEQYF. DNA for the CDR3: TGTGCCAGCAGCGACGGGACACTAGGCGAGCAGTACTTC. The chain recombines TRBV9 with TRBJ2-7; tentative D call: TRBD1 (6 bases). The CDR3 has 13 amino acids. V was trimmed by 3 bases and J by 6 bases, leaving 13 bases between them. Germline CDR1 reads SGDLS; CDR2 reads YYNGEE.

This sequence joins TRBV6-6 and TRBJ1-3, with D unclear. Germline V gives CDR1 MNHNY, CDR2 SVGAGI (reference sequence). V dropped 7 bases and J dropped 0 bases, with 10 bases sitting between them. The CDR3 extends over 14 amino acids. The chain's CDR3 is CASMVTDSGNTIYF. The CDR3 DNA reads TGTGCCAGCATGGTGACTGACTCTGGAAACACCATATATTTT.

The chain couples TRBV7-9 to TRBJ1-1; unclear D gene. CDR1 and CDR2 (germline): SEHNR, FQNEAQ (reference sequence). The V end was cut by 1 base, the J end by 11 bases, with 14 bases between. The CDR3 loop spans 13 amino acids. CDR3 region: CASSLGLIEVAFF. The CDR3 nucleotides read TGTGCCAGCAGCTTAGGGCTAATAGAGGTGGCTTTCTTT.

The chain has TRBV11-2 and TRBJ1-2; no reliable D call. This CDR3 comprises 14 residues. The germline CDR1 and CDR2 sequences are SGHAT and FQNNGV. V gave up 0 bases and J gave up 4 bases, with 9 bases separating them. In DNA form, the CDR3 reads TGTGCCAGCAGCTTAGATACGGGTTCCTATGGCTACACCTTC. Its protein product is CASSLDTGSYGYTF.

The genes are TRBV29-1 and TRBJ2-2; 7 bases line up with TRBD1. This CDR3 comprises 15 residues. Germline V gives CDR1 SQVTM, CDR2 ANQGSEA. Unmatched junction bases numbered 12, after V lost 7 bases and J lost 4 bases. CDR3 coding DNA: TGCAGCGCCGACGACAGGGTTCAGGGCACCGGGGAGCTGTTTTTT. Its translation is CSADDRVQGTGELFF.

V and J are TRBV11-2 and TRBJ2-1, with 10 positions matching TRBD2. With V trimmed by 5 bases and J by 8 bases, 15 bases remained unmatched. Germline CDR1 is SGHAT and CDR2 is FQNNGV. The CDR3 loop spans 17 amino acids. CDR3 sequence reads: CASSRTDSGGSGHEQFF. As DNA, the CDR3 is TGTGCCAGCAGCCGAACGGATAGCGGGGGGTCTGGGCATGAGCAGTTCTTC.